This T cell receptor beta chain was sequenced during a study of regulatory T cells in long-lasting Graves disease. Study conclusions and caveats: Persistent-disease Graves' patients showed less TCR diversity than new cases.

CDR3 regions were amplified by Arm-PCR using iRepertoire HTBI primers to build TCR beta libraries. TCRdb reprocessed the multiplex PCR reads via MiXCR and lists one record per CDR3 protein. The sample carries fewer than 450,000 distinct CDR3 sequences, 20% to 25% recorded once. The CDR3 has 14 amino acids. CDR1 is SGHTA, CDR2 FQGTGA, per germline. V lost 5 bases and J 4 bases, leaving 11 bases between the germline ends. A few counts support this clonotype. Its antigen is not identified. Time point denoted: persistent/refractory GD, antithyroid drugs over 5 years with positive TRAb. PBMCs provided the RNA from which the TCR library was made.

Sequencing was performed on peripheral blood mononuclear cells (PBMCs), taken when the disease was refractory, from a patient treated with antithyroid drugs. The source of this sequence is a female donor with Graves disease. The chain uses TRBV7-3 and TRBJ2-2; D is possibly TRBD1 (6 bases). CDR3 DNA: TGTGCCAGCAGCCCCCAACAGGGCACCGGGGAGCTGTTTTTT. It yields the protein CASSPQQGTGELFF.